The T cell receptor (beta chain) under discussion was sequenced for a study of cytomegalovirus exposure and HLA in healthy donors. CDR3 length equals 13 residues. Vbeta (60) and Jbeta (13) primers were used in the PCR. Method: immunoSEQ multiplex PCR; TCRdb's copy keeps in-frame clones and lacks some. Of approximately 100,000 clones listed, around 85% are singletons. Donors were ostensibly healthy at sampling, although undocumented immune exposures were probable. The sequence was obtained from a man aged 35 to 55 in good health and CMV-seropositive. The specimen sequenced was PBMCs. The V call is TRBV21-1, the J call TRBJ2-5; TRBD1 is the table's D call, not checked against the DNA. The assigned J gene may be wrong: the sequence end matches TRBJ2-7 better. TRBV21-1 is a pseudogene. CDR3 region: CASSRNRVYEQYF. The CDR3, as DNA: TGTGCCAGCAGCAGGAACAGGGTTTACGAGCAGTACTTC.